These 12 T cell receptor beta chains originate from one sample sequenced in a study of T cells after yellow fever vaccination. One entry per CDR3 protein, called by TCRdb with MiXCR from the 5' RACE reads. The profile shows some 600,000 distinct CDR3 sequences, about a sixth of them singletons. Sequences were derived from PBMCs, sampled 4 to 5 days after the first yellow fever vaccination. All receptors come from a young man who received the YFV17D yellow fever vaccine.

This clonotype was found a few times. This chain uses TRBV20-1 with TRBJ2-7; possibly TRBD1 or TRBD2 for D (5 bases each). Between the trimmed V and J ends, which lost 6 bases and 2 bases, there was a span of 14 bases. Germline V gene sequence: CDR1 DFQATT, CDR2 SNEGSKA (reference sequence). This CDR3 has 13 amino acids. The CDR3 sequence: CSALRDGTYEQYV. The CDR3 DNA reads as TGCAGTGCCCTCCGGGACGGGACCTACGAGCAGTACGTC.

This clonotype was seen more than once but under ten times. J is TRBJ2-7 and V is TRBV25-1; possible D gene TRBD1, 5 bases. Trimming shortened V by 6 bases and J by 3 bases, and 21 bases separated the two germline ends. Germline CDR1 MGHDK, CDR2 SYGVNS. The CDR3 is made up of 16 amino acids. The CDR3 DNA is TGTGCCAGCAGAACCCCCCTGGGGCAGGGTGACTACGAGCAGTACTTC. Its translation is CASRTPLGQGDYEQYF.

The table lists this clonotype with a few counts. The V call is TRBV4-3, the J call TRBJ1-2; D gene unclear. This CDR3 region has 15 residues. Germline V gene sequence: CDR1 LGHNA, CDR2 YSLEER. V was clipped by 0 bases and J by 0 bases, with 8 bases between them. The CDR3 coding sequence is TGCGCCAGCAGCCAAGAAACGGCCACTAACTATGGCTACACCTTC. Translation: CASSQETATNYGYTF.

This chain joins TRBV5-1 and TRBJ2-6; 9 positions agree with TRBD1. Germline-derived CDR1 and CDR2 are SGHRS and YFSETQ. CDR3 length equals 17 residues. V gave up 4 bases and J gave up 4 bases; unmatched junction bases: 9. The CDR3 coding sequence is TGCGCCAGCAGCCTGGGACAGGGTGTACTCGGGGCCAACGTCCTGACTTTC. Translated, it gives CASSLGQGVLGANVLTF.

The CDR3 reads CASSPLSGGVNEQFF. The CDR3 DNA is TGCGCCAGCAGCCCTTTGTCGGGGGGGGTGAATGAGCAGTTCTTC. The chain has TRBV5-1 and TRBJ2-1; 8 positions agree with TRBD2. The CDR3 is made up of 15 amino acids. Germline V CDR1 and CDR2: SGHRS, YFSETQ. V gave up 4 bases and J gave up 7 bases; unmatched junction bases: 10.

Note on this clonotype: A much larger clone sits a single nucleotide away, making a read error possible. This chain connects TRBV7-9 to TRBJ2-7; the D call may be TRBD1 or TRBD2 (5 bases each). The CDR3 has 13 residues. CDR1 SEHNR and CDR2 FQNEAQ come from the germline V gene (reference sequence). CDR3 sequence: CASSLPGTYDQYF. The CDR3 nucleotides read TGTGCCAGCAGCTTACCGGGGACCTACGATCAGTACTTC.

The CDR3 bases are TGCAGTGCTAGAACCACACCCCACTCCTACCAGCAGTACGTC. As protein: CSARTTPHSYQQYV. This rearrangement joins TRBV20-1 to TRBJ2-7; unclear D gene. The germline V gene encodes CDR1 DFQATT and CDR2 SNEGSKA (reference sequence). This CDR3 region has 14 residues.

This clonotype was recorded a few times. CDR3: CASSRLAGAEDSYEQYF. The CDR3 nucleotides read TGTGCCAGCAGCAGACTAGCGGGGGCCGAGGACTCCTACGAGCAGTACTTC. The chain is built from TRBV7-9 and TRBJ2-7, with TRBD2 matching over 12 bases. The CDR3 length is 17 residues. V shed 5 bases and J 0 bases; nucleotides not matched to a gene: 8. Germline V lookup: CDR1 SEHNR, CDR2 FQNEAQ (reference sequence). Combining the CDR3 with reference TRBV7-9 and TRBJ2-7 gives the whole variable domain DTGVSQNPRHKITKRGQNVTFRCDPISEHNRLYWYRQTLGQGPEFLTYFQNEAQLEKSRLLSDRFSAERPKGSFSTLEIQRTEQGDSAMYLCASSRLAGAEDSYEQYFGPGTRLTVT.

The DNA of the CDR3 is TGCGCCAGCAGCATCAGCGGATATCCCGGGGAGCTGTTTTTT. Its translation: CASSISGYPGELFF. This rearrangement joins TRBV4-3 to TRBJ2-2, with D possibly matching TRBD2 (5 bases). V lost 5 bases and J 6 bases, leaving 13 bases between the germline ends. The CDR3 runs to 14 residues. Germline V gives CDR1 LGHNA, CDR2 YSLEER.

This clonotype appeared a single time. This chain joins TRBV13 and TRBJ2-7, with 13 bases aligning to TRBD2. This CDR3 has 14 amino acids. The germline gives CDR1 PRHDT, CDR2 FYEKMQ (reference sequence). The trim removed 10 bases at V and 2 bases at J, leaving 5 bases unmatched. In DNA form, the CDR3 reads TGTGCCACCAGGACTAGCGGGGGCGCCTACGAGCAGTACTTC. It specifies CATRTSGGAYEQYF. The whole variable domain, remainder taken from reference TRBV13 and TRBJ2-7, is AAGVIQSPRHLIKEKRETATLKCYPIPRHDTVYWYQQGPGQDPQFLISFYEKMQSDKGSIPDRFSAQQFSDYHSELNMSSLELGDSALYFCATRTSGGAYEQYFGPGTRLTVT.

This clonotype occurred a few times. The V and J genes are TRBV10-3 and TRBJ2-5, with D hard to call. The germline V gene encodes CDR1 ENHRY and CDR2 SYGVKD. The CDR3 is 13 residues long. The germline V and J ends were trimmed by 8 bases and 1 base, with 11 bases remaining between them. The CDR3 DNA is TGTGCCATCTCTCTAGGCCCCCAAGAGACCCAGTACTTC. It specifies CAISLGPQETQYF.

This clonotype was counted ten times or more. The rearrangement links TRBV12-3 or TRBV12-4 to TRBJ2-7; D is unresolved. Trimming removed 2 bases at V and 6 bases at J, with 11 bases between. This CDR3 contains 13 residues. CDR3 nucleotide sequence: TGTGCCAGCAGTTTACGCGGTGTAAGCGAGCAGTACGTC. Translated: CASSLRGVSEQYV.